This is a list of T cell receptor beta chains from one sample in a study of T-cell reconstitution after alpha-beta-depleted transplantation in children. TCRdb recomputed calls from the PCR reads with MiXCR, one row per CDR3 protein. The sample gives 190,000 or so distinct CDR3 sequences, approximately 6.8% of which show up once; around 3% is in the top ten. Here the sequenced sample was PBMCs from the stem cell graft donor, taken from the stem cell graft. These receptors all stem from a human donor who donated a stem cell graft to a child with Wiskott-Aldrich syndrome. Each CDR3 is given with its conserved first and last residue. A D gene is named only where the DNA matches it firmly. Clone size appears in some rows only: once, few, many, or a class for an expanded clone.

J gene: TRBJ1-2
D gene: TRBD1
clone size: many
V gene: TRBV29-1
CDR3 protein: CSVDAGQSAF
CDR3 DNA: TGCAGCGTTGACGCGGGACAGTCGGCCTTC

J gene: TRBJ1-1
D gene: NA
clone size: many
V gene: TRBV7-9
CDR3 protein: CASSDLRGTEAFF
CDR3 DNA: TGTGCCAGCAGCGACCTTCGGGGCACTGAAGCTTTCTTT

J gene: TRBJ2-5
D gene: NA
clone size: NA
V gene: TRBV18
CDR3 protein: CASSPQIETQYF
CDR3 DNA: TGTGCCAGCTCACCACAGATTGAGACCCAGTACTTC

J gene: TRBJ1-2
D gene: NA
clone size: many
V gene: TRBV7-6
CDR3 protein: CASSPDRFYGYTF
CDR3 DNA: TGTGCCAGCAGCCCCGATCGGTTCTATGGCTACACCTTC

J gene: TRBJ1-1
D gene: NA
clone size: few
V gene: TRBV10-2
CDR3 protein: CASHGPGAQNTEAFF
CDR3 DNA: TGCGCCAGCCATGGACCCGGGGCACAGAACACTGAAGCTTTCTTT

J gene: TRBJ2-1
D gene: TRBD2
clone size: many
V gene: TRBV6-2/TRBV6-3
CDR3 protein: CASVGPAGGNNEQFF
CDR3 DNA: TGTGCCAGCGTAGGACCGGCGGGAGGCAACAATGAGCAGTTCTTC

J gene: TRBJ2-7
D gene: NA
clone size: many
V gene: TRBV12-3/TRBV12-4
CDR3 protein: CASSLWGNPYEQYF
CDR3 DNA: TGTGCCAGCAGTTTATGGGGCAACCCCTACGAGCAGTACTTC

J gene: TRBJ2-7
D gene: TRBD2
clone size: many
V gene: TRBV10-3
CDR3 protein: CATSTSVTGYSYEQYF
CDR3 DNA: TGTGCCACCTCGACTAGCGTCACGGGCTACTCCTACGAGCAGTACTTC

J gene: TRBJ2-3
D gene: NA
clone size: many
V gene: TRBV20-1
CDR3 protein: CSTQGGLRDTQYF
CDR3 DNA: TGCAGTACCCAGGGGGGCCTAAGAGATACGCAGTATTTT

J gene: TRBJ2-5
D gene: NA
clone size: many
V gene: TRBV3-1
CDR3 protein: CASSGPWRETQYF
CDR3 DNA: TGTGCCAGCAGCGGGCCCTGGAGAGAGACCCAGTACTTC

J gene: TRBJ1-2
D gene: NA
clone size: many
V gene: TRBV5-1
CDR3 protein: CASSHAGLYGYTF
CDR3 DNA: TGCGCCAGCAGCCACGCAGGCCTATATGGCTACACCTTC

J gene: TRBJ2-1
D gene: TRBD2
clone size: NA
V gene: TRBV5-8
CDR3 protein: CASSPGLAGADYNEQFF
CDR3 DNA: TGTGCCAGCAGCCCGGGACTAGCGGGGGCAGACTACAATGAGCAGTTCTTC

J gene: TRBJ2-3
D gene: NA
clone size: NA
V gene: TRBV7-2
CDR3 protein: CASSLRRASTDTQYF
CDR3 DNA: TGTGCCAGCAGCTTGCGGAGGGCTAGCACAGATACGCAGTATTTT

J gene: TRBJ1-1
D gene: NA
clone size: many
V gene: TRBV6-5
CDR3 protein: CASSYGDNLNTEAFF
CDR3 DNA: TGTGCCAGCAGTTACGGGGACAACCTGAACACTGAAGCTTTCTTT

J gene: TRBJ2-3
D gene: NA
clone size: many
V gene: TRBV7-9
CDR3 protein: CASSLPYSTKRADTQYF
CDR3 DNA: TGTGCCAGCAGCTTACCCTACTCAACCAAGAGGGCAGATACGCAGTATTTT

J gene: TRBJ2-3
D gene: TRBD2
clone size: many
V gene: TRBV5-1
CDR3 protein: CASSSGTSGLNTQYF
CDR3 DNA: TGCGCCAGCAGCTCTGGGACTAGCGGATTGAATACGCAGTATTTT

J gene: TRBJ2-3
D gene: TRBD2
clone size: many
V gene: TRBV7-2
CDR3 protein: CASSLALAGGTDTQYF
CDR3 DNA: TGTGCCAGCAGCTTAGCGCTAGCGGGGGGCACAGATACGCAGTATTTT

J gene: TRBJ1-5
D gene: TRBD1
clone size: NA
V gene: TRBV19
CDR3 protein: CASSMKGASNQPQHF
CDR3 DNA: TGTGCCAGTAGTATGAAGGGGGCTAGCAATCAGCCCCAGCATTTT

J gene: TRBJ2-1
D gene: TRBD1
clone size: many
V gene: TRBV27
CDR3 protein: CASRSGTGVLNEQFF
CDR3 DNA: TGTGCCAGCAGATCCGGGACAGGGGTTTTGAATGAGCAGTTCTTC

J gene: TRBJ2-1
D gene: NA
clone size: few
V gene: TRBV5-1
CDR3 protein: CASSLAATSPGEQFF
CDR3 DNA: TGCGCCAGCAGCTTGGCCGCGACTAGTCCAGGAGAGCAGTTCTTC

J gene: TRBJ1-1
D gene: NA
clone size: many
V gene: TRBV20-1
CDR3 protein: CSASGSNGAFF
CDR3 DNA: TGCAGTGCTAGCGGTTCTAATGGAGCTTTCTTT

J gene: TRBJ2-7
D gene: TRBD2
clone size: NA
V gene: TRBV7-9
CDR3 protein: CASSMYIAGSSYEQYF
CDR3 DNA: TGTGCCAGCAGCATGTATATAGCGGGATCTTCGTACGAGCAGTACTTC

J gene: TRBJ2-1
D gene: NA
clone size: many
V gene: TRBV29-1
CDR3 protein: CSVGTVWDEQFF
CDR3 DNA: TGCAGCGTTGGTACAGTCTGGGATGAGCAGTTCTTC

J gene: TRBJ2-7
D gene: NA
clone size: many
V gene: TRBV15
CDR3 protein: CATSPSYTDYEQYF
CDR3 DNA: TGTGCCACCAGCCCTTCCTACACGGACTACGAGCAGTACTTC

J gene: TRBJ1-5
D gene: NA
clone size: NA
V gene: TRBV7-2
CDR3 protein: CASSLKGPNQPQHF
CDR3 DNA: TGTGCCAGCAGCTTAAAGGGACCCAATCAGCCCCAGCATTTT

J gene: TRBJ1-3
D gene: NA
clone size: many
V gene: TRBV6-6
CDR3 protein: CASSYSRGSGNTIYF
CDR3 DNA: TGTGCCAGCAGTTATAGCAGGGGCTCTGGAAACACCATATATTTT

J gene: TRBJ1-5
D gene: TRBD1
clone size: many
V gene: TRBV6-5
CDR3 protein: CASIGAGQRGNQPQHF
CDR3 DNA: TGTGCCAGCATAGGGGCGGGACAGAGAGGAAATCAGCCCCAGCATTTT

J gene: TRBJ1-2
D gene: TRBD1
clone size: many
V gene: TRBV20-1
CDR3 protein: CSAIKLGQGGYGYTF
CDR3 DNA: TGCAGTGCTATAAAACTAGGACAGGGTGGCTATGGCTACACCTTC

J gene: TRBJ2-1
D gene: TRBD2
clone size: NA
V gene: TRBV30
CDR3 protein: CAWSVQTSGFYNEQFF
CDR3 DNA: TGTGCCTGGAGTGTCCAAACTAGCGGATTTTACAATGAGCAGTTCTTC

J gene: TRBJ2-1
D gene: TRBD2
clone size: many
V gene: TRBV24-1
CDR3 protein: CATSAGTSGYNEQFF
CDR3 DNA: TGTGCCACTTCGGCTGGGACTAGCGGCTACAATGAGCAGTTCTTC

J gene: TRBJ1-1
D gene: TRBD1
clone size: few
V gene: TRBV20-1
CDR3 protein: CSAQPRDRGIDTEAFF
CDR3 DNA: TGCAGTGCCCAACCCCGGGACAGGGGTATCGACACTGAAGCTTTCTTT

J gene: TRBJ2-6
D gene: TRBD1
clone size: many
V gene: TRBV28
CDR3 protein: CASSRRDRGLGANVLTF
CDR3 DNA: TGTGCCAGCAGTCGCCGGGACAGGGGGCTTGGGGCCAACGTCCTGACTTTC

J gene: TRBJ2-1
D gene: TRBD2
clone size: few
V gene: TRBV27
CDR3 protein: CASSPGGGGYNEQFF
CDR3 DNA: TGTGCCAGCAGTCCGGGGGGGGGTGGCTACAATGAGCAGTTCTTC

J gene: TRBJ2-5
D gene: NA
clone size: many
V gene: TRBV5-1
CDR3 protein: CASSLAVRGAEETQYF
CDR3 DNA: TGCGCCAGCAGCTTGGCGGTACGGGGGGCTGAAGAGACCCAGTACTTC

J gene: TRBJ2-7
D gene: NA
clone size: few
V gene: TRBV2
CDR3 protein: CASTGPPYEQYF
CDR3 DNA: TGTGCCAGCACAGGGCCTCCCTACGAGCAGTACTTC

J gene: TRBJ1-3
D gene: NA
clone size: NA
V gene: TRBV3-1
CDR3 protein: CASSPTGLSGNTIYF
CDR3 DNA: TGTGCCAGCAGCCCGACAGGCCTCTCTGGAAACACCATATATTTT

J gene: TRBJ2-3
D gene: NA
clone size: many
V gene: TRBV7-2
CDR3 protein: CASSLGQLSTDTQYF
CDR3 DNA: TGTGCCAGCAGCTTAGGACAACTTAGCACAGATACGCAGTATTTT

J gene: TRBJ2-1
D gene: TRBD2
clone size: many
V gene: TRBV3-1
CDR3 protein: CASSQPTGGLFF
CDR3 DNA: TGTGCCAGCAGCCAACCTACGGGGGGGCTTTTCTTC

J gene: TRBJ1-4
D gene: NA
clone size: NA
V gene: TRBV30
CDR3 protein: CAWGQSGGEKLFF
CDR3 DNA: TGTGCCTGGGGACAGTCTGGAGGTGAAAAACTGTTTTTT

J gene: TRBJ1-6
D gene: NA
clone size: many
V gene: TRBV24-1
CDR3 protein: CATSDAAGANSPLHF
CDR3 DNA: TGTGCCACCAGTGACGCCGCGGGGGCGAATTCACCCCTCCACTTT

J gene: TRBJ2-5
D gene: NA
clone size: once
V gene: TRBV5-1
CDR3 protein: CASSLGAGDYQETQYF
CDR3 DNA: TGCGCCAGCAGCTTGGGGGCAGGGGATTACCAAGAGACCCAGTACTTC

J gene: TRBJ2-3
D gene: TRBD1
clone size: many
V gene: TRBV24-1
CDR3 protein: CATSRGLSTDTQYF
CDR3 DNA: TGTGCCACCAGCAGGGGGCTATCCACAGATACGCAGTATTTT

J gene: TRBJ1-2
D gene: TRBD1
clone size: many
V gene: TRBV29-1
CDR3 protein: CSVGARDSSYYGYTF
CDR3 DNA: TGCAGCGTCGGAGCCCGGGACAGCTCTTATTATGGCTACACCTTC

J gene: TRBJ1-5
D gene: NA
clone size: NA
V gene: TRBV6-2/TRBV6-3
CDR3 protein: CASSYSGVVNQPQHF
CDR3 DNA: TGTGCCAGCAGTTACTCGGGGGTCGTTAATCAGCCCCAGCATTTT

J gene: TRBJ2-5
D gene: NA
clone size: many
V gene: TRBV10-2
CDR3 protein: CATREWLHSETQYF
CDR3 DNA: TGCGCCACCCGTGAGTGGCTACACTCCGAGACCCAGTACTTC

J gene: TRBJ1-2
D gene: NA
clone size: many
V gene: TRBV7-9
CDR3 protein: CASSQDLYGYTF
CDR3 DNA: TGTGCCAGCAGCCAGGACCTCTATGGCTACACCTTC